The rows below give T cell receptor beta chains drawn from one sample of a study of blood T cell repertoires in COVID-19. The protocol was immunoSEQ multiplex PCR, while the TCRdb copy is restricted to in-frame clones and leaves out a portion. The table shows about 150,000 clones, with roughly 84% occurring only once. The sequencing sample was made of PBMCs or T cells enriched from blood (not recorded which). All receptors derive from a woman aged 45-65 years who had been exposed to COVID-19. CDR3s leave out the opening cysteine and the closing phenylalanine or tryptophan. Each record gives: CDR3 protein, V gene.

ASSRDLSSVETQY,TRBV10-1
ASSSEDRVGQPQH,TRBV18
ASSYADMDTEAF,TRBV6-5
ASSPSSGRSTDTQY,TRBV11-3
ASSQTSGGSPGTQY,TRBV11-2
SAQGGTEAF,TRBV20-1
ASSIDSGAYYEQY,TRBV7-3
ASSVGQGARAF,TRBV9
ASSLVGPQGNTEAF,TRBV5-1
ASRWGRNKETQY,TRBV27
ASVQTYEQY,TRBV6-6
ASSLTGGYSPLH,TRBV6-5
ASSPGGGAGATGTQY,TRBV9
ASRGGTSGGRWAEQF,TRBV7-9
ASGVVQETQY,TRBV7-6
ASSRTGVNVLT,TRBV3-1/TRBV3-2
ASSQGGRAYEQY,TRBV3-1/TRBV3-2
ASSQDRGPETQY,TRBV3-1/TRBV3-2
ASSPGQPNTEAF,TRBV4-3
ASGLTLRTDTQY,TRBV12-5
ASSPPTHSYEQY,TRBV5-6
ASGVWTGLNTEAF,TRBV12-5
ASSPGLAGGPEQF,TRBV3-1/TRBV3-2
ASSLGGRGTEAF,TRBV7-9